What follows are 19 T cell receptor beta chains derived from one specimen sequenced in a study of beta chain features in type 1 diabetes (dated by TCRdb to the late 2010s). Receptors were amplified or captured by the immunoSEQ multiplex PCR assay. All of the isolated RNA was reverse transcribed with the High Capacity cDNA Reverse Transcription Kit, so expressed TCRB transcripts were sequenced. The source is immuneACCESS, and TCRdb retained only in-frame sequences with V and J called. Part of the clones is not carried over; for the studies checked, unresolved V genes explain less than half of this, and the remainder is unexplained. This sample is represented by hundreds of thousands of clones; roughly 17% of them were singletons. The ten largest clones capture 0.023% of the sample. What was sequenced was naive CD4+ T cells from blood. Taken with the paper, the label for cell subset or site translates to: true naive CD4+ T cells. Source of these receptors: a woman aged 18-35 years in good health.

The chain is built from TRBV5-1 and TRBJ2-3, with a possible D match to TRBD2 (5 bases). Deletions cut 0 bases from V and 2 bases from J, with 13 bases between. CDR3 length: 16 amino acids. Germline V lookup: CDR1 SGHRS, CDR2 YFSETQ. The CDR3 DNA reads as TGCGCCAGCAGCTTGGAGGCTAGCAGATACACAGATACGCAGTATTTT. Protein product: CASSLEASRYTDTQYF.

Only a few counts were recorded for this clone. The J gene is TRBJ2-3, the V gene TRBV6-5, with TRBD2 identical over 8 bases. The ends lost 4 bases at V and 8 bases at J; junction bases unmatched: 11. Germline V gene lookup returns CDR1 MNHEY and CDR2 SVGAGI. This CDR3 region has 15 residues. CDR3 DNA sequence: TGTGCCAGCAGTTGGAGTAGCGGGAAAGGGGGTACGCAGTATTTT. Its protein is CASSWSSGKGGTQYF.

This sequence joins TRBV7-2 and TRBJ1-2; D gene ambiguous. CDR1 SGHTA and CDR2 FQGNSA come from the germline V gene. The CDR3 contains 12 residues. V shed 5 bases and J shed 4 bases, with 8 bases lying between them. In DNA form, the CDR3 reads TGTGCCAGCAGCGGTTGGGGCTATGGCTACACCTTC. Its translation: CASSGWGYGYTF.

With regard to this clone: Within the sample, other DNA sequences also encode this same CDR3. The gene calls are TRBV10-3 and TRBJ2-6; D remains ambiguous. V lost 8 bases and J lost 0, with 5 bases in between. The germline CDR1 and CDR2 sequences are ENHRY and SYGVKD. CDR3 length: 13 residues. Here the CDR3 DNA reads TGTGCCATCTCGGGCTCTGGGGCCAACGTCCTGACTTTC. This translates into CAISGSGANVLTF.

This clone was picked up a small number of times. This chain's CDR3 is CASSFFGLAGSNEQFF. The CDR3 nucleotides read TGTGCCAGCAGCTTTTTCGGGCTAGCGGGCAGTAATGAGCAGTTCTTC. The V and J genes are TRBV11-1 and TRBJ2-1, with 8 positions matching TRBD2. The V segment lost 3 bases and the J segment 7 bases; nucleotides outside the gene matches: 11. The CDR3 is 16 amino acids. The germline V gene encodes CDR1 SGHAT and CDR2 FQDESV (reference sequence).

A few counts support this clone. The V and J genes are TRBV2 and TRBJ2-5; 8 bases match TRBD2. Looked up from germline, CDR1 is SNHLY and CDR2 is FYNNEI. The V gene end was trimmed by 0 bases and the J gene end by 4 bases; junction bases not matched to a gene: 10. The CDR3 totals 17 residues. The CDR3 loop reads CASSEALLGAGGETQYF. The CDR3 DNA reads TGTGCCAGCAGTGAAGCCCTTCTGGGGGCGGGAGGAGAGACCCAGTACTTC.

This clone was seen ten or more times. CDR3 residues: CASTPHADTQYF. The CDR3 DNA reads as TGTGCCAGCACCCCGCATGCAGATACGCAGTATTTT. V usage is TRBV7-9 and J usage is TRBJ2-3; no reliable D call. V was pared by 7 bases and J by 4 bases, with 9 bases between. Per the germline V gene, CDR1 is SEHNR and CDR2 is FQNEAQ (reference sequence). The CDR3 has 12 amino acids.

The gene calls are TRBV5-6 and TRBJ1-2; the D is unclear. The CDR3 is 16 amino acids. Germline loops: CDR1 SGHDT, CDR2 YYEEEE. The V gene lost 7 bases and the J gene lost 4 bases, with 23 bases spanning the gap. The CDR3 loop reads CASDPFGEPTSYGYTF. CDR3 coding DNA: TGTGCCAGCGACCCCTTCGGGGAGCCAACTAGCTATGGCTACACCTTC.

The chain has TRBV13 and TRBJ1-1; TRBD1 might be the D (5 bases). The CDR3 has 15 amino acids. V was cut by 5 bases and J by 7 bases, with 20 bases left in between. The V gene's germline CDR1 is PRHDT and CDR2 FYEKMQ (reference sequence). The CDR3 DNA reads TGTGCCAGCAGCCTCCGAAGGCAGGGTTTCGGTGAAGCTTTCTTT. Translating it yields CASSLRRQGFGEAFF.

This clone occurred once. The rearrangement joins TRBV27 to TRBJ1-6; 10 bases map to TRBD1. The CDR3 extends over 14 amino acids. CDR1 and CDR2 from the germline V gene are MNHEY and SMNVEV (reference sequence). V was clipped by 6 bases and J by 7 bases; unmatched bases: 3. The CDR3 coding sequence is TGTGCCAGCAGAATGGGACAGGGGAATTCACCCCTCCACTTT. Translating gives CASRMGQGNSPLHF.

The genes are TRBV11-1 and TRBJ2-7; D may be TRBD1 (5 bases). This CDR3 region has 15 residues. Germline V gene sequence: CDR1 SGHAT, CDR2 FQDESV (reference sequence). Trimming removed 1 base at V and 3 bases at J, with 13 bases between. The CDR3, as DNA: TGTGCCAGCAGCTTAGAAGGCAGGGTCCTCTACGAGCAGTACTTC. Translating gives CASSLEGRVLYEQYF.

This clone was seen more than once but under ten times. This chain joins TRBV5-4 and TRBJ2-1; D remains unclear. Trimming pared 4 bases from V and 4 bases from J, leaving 9 bases between. The CDR3 spans 13 residues. The germline CDR1 and CDR2 sequences are SGHNT and YYREEE (reference sequence). CDR3 sequence: CASSLEVYNEQFF. CDR3 sequence (DNA): TGTGCCAGCAGCCTCGAGGTTTACAATGAGCAGTTCTTC. Full variable domain (missing parts from reference TRBV5-4 and TRBJ2-1): ETGVTQSPTHLIKTRGQQVTLRCSSQSGHNTVSWYQQALGQGPQFIFQYYREEENGRGNFPPRFSGLQFPNYSSELNVNALELDDSALYLCASSLEVYNEQFFGPGTRLTVL.

This clone appeared a few times. V is TRBV19 and J is TRBJ2-7; the match to TRBD2 covers 7 bases. The V gene's germline CDR1 is LNHDA and CDR2 SQIVND (reference sequence). Trimming removed 5 bases from V and 0 bases from J; junction bases left unmatched: 10. This CDR3 is 16 amino acids long. The CDR3 nucleotides read TGTGCCAGTAGTCCAGACTCTAGCGGTGACTCCTACGAGCAGTACTTC. This encodes CASSPDSSGDSYEQYF.

A few counts support this clone. The V call is TRBV4-2, the J call TRBJ1-1; TRBD1 might be the D (5 bases). Germline V CDR1 and CDR2: LGHNA, YNFKEQ. The CDR3 length is 16 residues. The V end lost 4 bases, the J end lost 8 bases, and 23 bases lay between the germline ends. CDR3 in amino acids: CASSPGRIQAPDEAFF. Here the CDR3 DNA reads TGTGCCAGCAGCCCAGGAAGGATACAGGCTCCGGACGAAGCTTTCTTT.

The gene calls are TRBV28 and TRBJ2-7; TRBD2 is a possible D gene (5 bases). Deletions cut 3 bases from V and 7 bases from J, with 10 bases between. CDR1 and CDR2 from the germline V gene are MDHEN and SYDVKM. There are 12 residues in the CDR3. DNA of the CDR3: TGTGCCAGCAGTTTCGGACTTCGGGAGCAGTACTTC. Residues: CASSFGLREQYF. The full variable domain, its missing parts supplied by reference TRBV28 and TRBJ2-7, is DVKVTQSSRYLVKRTGEKVFLECVQDMDHENMFWYRQDPGLGLRLIYFSYDVKMKEKGDIPEGYSVSREKKERFSLILESASTNQTSMYLCASSFGLREQYFGPGTRLTVT.

This clone was counted a few times. The rearrangement links TRBV7-9 to TRBJ1-1, with D perhaps TRBD1 (6 bases). Looked up from germline, CDR1 is SEHNR and CDR2 is FQNEAQ (reference sequence). Deletions cut 5 bases from V and 9 bases from J, with 16 bases between. The CDR3 sequence is 13 residues long. The CDR3 is CASSQGTGTKAFF. The CDR3 nucleotides read TGTGCCAGCAGCCAGGGTACAGGGACTAAAGCTTTCTTT. Together with reference TRBV7-9 and TRBJ1-1, the CDR3 gives the full variable domain: DTGVSQNPRHKITKRGQNVTFRCDPISEHNRLYWYRQTLGQGPEFLTYFQNEAQLEKSRLLSDRFSAERPKGSFSTLEIQRTEQGDSAMYLCASSQGTGTKAFFGQGTRLTVV.

This clone was counted only a few times. The rearrangement joins TRBV28 to TRBJ1-5; 7 bases align to TRBD1. There are 17 residues in the CDR3. Germline assignment: CDR1 MDHEN and CDR2 SYDVKM. V lost 6 bases and J lost 4; bases outside the gene matches: 15. CDR3 residues: CASSPFNRGGKNQPQHF. The CDR3 DNA is TGTGCCAGCAGCCCTTTCAACAGGGGCGGTAAAAATCAGCCCCAGCATTTT.

This rearrangement joins TRBV6-9 to TRBJ2-5; 7 bases align to TRBD2. The junction had 5 bases not matched to a gene; V was cut back by 8 bases and J by 2 bases. CDR3 length: 13 residues. CDR1 is MNHGY, CDR2 SVAAGI, per germline. CDR3 residues: CASERDCQETQYF. The CDR3 region has the DNA TGTGCCAGCGAGCGGGATTGTCAAGAGACCCAGTACTTC.

The table lists this clone with a few counts. The chain recombines TRBV5-1 with TRBJ2-7; 7 nucleotides agree with TRBD2. V lost 0 bases, J lost 1 base, and 4 bases stayed unmatched. Germline V lookup: CDR1 SGHRS, CDR2 YFSETQ. The CDR3 consists of 15 residues. The CDR3 DNA sequence: TGCGCCAGCAGCTTGGAGGGGAGGGTGTCCTACGAGCAGTACTTC. Encoded protein: CASSLEGRVSYEQYF. Complete variable domain (other parts from reference TRBV5-1 and TRBJ2-7): KAGVTQTPRYLIKTRGQQVTLSCSPISGHRSVSWYQQTPGQGLQFLFEYFSETQRNKGNFPGRFSGRQFSNSRSEMNVSTLELGDSALYLCASSLEGRVSYEQYFGPGTRLTVT.